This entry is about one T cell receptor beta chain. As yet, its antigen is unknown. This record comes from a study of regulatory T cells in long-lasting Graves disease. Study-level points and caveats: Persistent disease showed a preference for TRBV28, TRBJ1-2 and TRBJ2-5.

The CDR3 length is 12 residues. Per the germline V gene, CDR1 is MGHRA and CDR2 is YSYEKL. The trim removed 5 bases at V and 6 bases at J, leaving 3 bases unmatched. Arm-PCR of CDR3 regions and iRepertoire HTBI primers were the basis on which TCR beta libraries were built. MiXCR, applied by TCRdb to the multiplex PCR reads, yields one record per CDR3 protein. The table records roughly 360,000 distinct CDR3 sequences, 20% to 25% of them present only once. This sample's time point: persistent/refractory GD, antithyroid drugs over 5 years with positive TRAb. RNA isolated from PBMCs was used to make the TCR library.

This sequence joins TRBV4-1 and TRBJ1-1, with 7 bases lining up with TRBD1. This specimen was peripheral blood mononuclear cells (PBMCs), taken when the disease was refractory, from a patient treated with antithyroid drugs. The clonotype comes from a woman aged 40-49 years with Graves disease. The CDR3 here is CASSAQGAEAFF. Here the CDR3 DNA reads TGCGCCAGCAGCGCCCAGGGGGCTGAAGCTTTCTTT.